This T cell receptor beta chain was sequenced for a study of blood T cells in healthy people across ages. Primers used in a second PCR of roughly 7 to 12 cycles were a sample-barcoded 5' primer and a J-beta primer mix. One entry per CDR3 protein, called by TCRdb with MiXCR from the 5' RACE reads. The table shows about 900,000 distinct CDR3 sequences, with roughly 52% occurring only once. Total RNA extracted from each sample amounted to at least 5.5 micrograms. The CDR3 length is 15 residues. V gave up 5 bases and J gave up 1 base, with 14 bases separating them. The germline V gene encodes CDR1 MNHEY and CDR2 SVGAGI.

Source material: blood. The chain links TRBV6-5 to TRBJ2-5; no definite D call. The sequence was obtained from a young man in good health. The CDR3 region has the DNA TGTGCCAGCAGTCTTACGTCCGGCCCCCAAGAGACCCAGTACTTC. Amino acids: CASSLTSGPQETQYF.